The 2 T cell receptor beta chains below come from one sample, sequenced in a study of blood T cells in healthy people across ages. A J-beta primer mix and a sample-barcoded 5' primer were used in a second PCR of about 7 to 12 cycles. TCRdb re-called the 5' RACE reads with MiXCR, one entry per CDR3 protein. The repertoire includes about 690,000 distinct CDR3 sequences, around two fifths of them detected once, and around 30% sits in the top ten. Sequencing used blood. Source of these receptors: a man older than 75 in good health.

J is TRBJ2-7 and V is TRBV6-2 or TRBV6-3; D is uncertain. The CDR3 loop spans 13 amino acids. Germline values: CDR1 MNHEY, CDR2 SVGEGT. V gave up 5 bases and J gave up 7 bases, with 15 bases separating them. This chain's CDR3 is CASSTTEYNEQYF. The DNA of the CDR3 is TGTGCCAGCAGTACTACGGAATACAATGAGCAGTACTTC.

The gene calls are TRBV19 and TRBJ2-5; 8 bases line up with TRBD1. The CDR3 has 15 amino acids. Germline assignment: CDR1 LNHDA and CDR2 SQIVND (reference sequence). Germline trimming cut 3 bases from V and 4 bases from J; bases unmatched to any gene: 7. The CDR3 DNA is TGTGCCAGTAGTATCTCGGGCAGGGGGCTAGAGACCCAGTACTTC. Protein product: CASSISGRGLETQYF.